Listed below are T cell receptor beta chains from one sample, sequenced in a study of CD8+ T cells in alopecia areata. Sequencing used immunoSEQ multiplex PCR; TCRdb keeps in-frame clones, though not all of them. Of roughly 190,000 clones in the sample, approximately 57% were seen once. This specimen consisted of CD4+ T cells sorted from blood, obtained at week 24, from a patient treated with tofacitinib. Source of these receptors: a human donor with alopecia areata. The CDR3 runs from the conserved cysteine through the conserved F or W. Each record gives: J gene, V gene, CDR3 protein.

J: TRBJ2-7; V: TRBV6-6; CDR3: CASSTDFYEQYF
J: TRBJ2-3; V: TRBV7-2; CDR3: CASSLSGGGGWDTQYF
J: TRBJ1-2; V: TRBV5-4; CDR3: CASSLARGVNYGYTF
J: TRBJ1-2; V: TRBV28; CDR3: CASSSAPVSGNYGYTF
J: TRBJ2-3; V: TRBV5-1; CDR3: CASSTDRHTQYF
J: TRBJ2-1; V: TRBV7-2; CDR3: CASSLATSSSYNEQFF
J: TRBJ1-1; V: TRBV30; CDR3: CAWRGVAEAFF
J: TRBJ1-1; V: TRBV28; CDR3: CASNQGKYEAFF
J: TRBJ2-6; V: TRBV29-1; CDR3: CSVEYRFSGANVLTF
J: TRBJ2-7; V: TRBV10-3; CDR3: CAIRAGTDQYEQYF
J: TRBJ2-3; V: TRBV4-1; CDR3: CASSQDYGGTKDTQYF
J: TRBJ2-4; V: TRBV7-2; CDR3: CASSFRGGIAKNIQYF
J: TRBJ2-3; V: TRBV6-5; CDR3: CASRFRTETDTQYF